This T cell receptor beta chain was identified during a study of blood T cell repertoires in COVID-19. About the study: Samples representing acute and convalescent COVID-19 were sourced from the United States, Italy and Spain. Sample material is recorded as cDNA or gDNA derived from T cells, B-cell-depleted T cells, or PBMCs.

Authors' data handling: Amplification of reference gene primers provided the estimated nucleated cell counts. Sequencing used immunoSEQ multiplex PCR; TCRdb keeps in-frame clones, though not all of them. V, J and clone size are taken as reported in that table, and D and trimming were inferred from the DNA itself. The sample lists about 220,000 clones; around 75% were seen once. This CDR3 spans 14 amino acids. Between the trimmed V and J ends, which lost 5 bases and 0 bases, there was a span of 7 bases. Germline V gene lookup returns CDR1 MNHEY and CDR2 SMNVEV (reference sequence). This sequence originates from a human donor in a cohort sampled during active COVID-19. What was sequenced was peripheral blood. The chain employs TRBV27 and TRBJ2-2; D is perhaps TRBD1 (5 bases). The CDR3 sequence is CASSGASNTGELFF. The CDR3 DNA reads TGTGCCAGCAGTGGGGCCTCGAACACCGGGGAGCTGTTTTTT.